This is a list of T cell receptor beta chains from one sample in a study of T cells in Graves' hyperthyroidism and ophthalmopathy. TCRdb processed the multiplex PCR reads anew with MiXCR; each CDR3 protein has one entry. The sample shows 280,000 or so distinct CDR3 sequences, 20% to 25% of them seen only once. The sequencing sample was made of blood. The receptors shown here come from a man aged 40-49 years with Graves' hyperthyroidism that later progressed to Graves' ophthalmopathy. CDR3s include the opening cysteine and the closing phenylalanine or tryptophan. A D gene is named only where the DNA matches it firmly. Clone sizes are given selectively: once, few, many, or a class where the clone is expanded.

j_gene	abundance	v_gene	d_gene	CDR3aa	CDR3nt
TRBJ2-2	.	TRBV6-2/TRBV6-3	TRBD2	CASSNLRGRPVIWELFF	TGTGCCAGCAGTAACCTTCGCGGGAGGCCGGTAATATGGGAGCTGTTTTTT
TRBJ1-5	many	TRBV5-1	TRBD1	CASSPEGQGAGQPQHF	TGCGCCAGCAGCCCGGAGGGACAGGGGGCTGGTCAGCCCCAGCATTTT
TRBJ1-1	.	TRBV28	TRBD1	CASMMRGLGTEAFF	TGTGCCAGCATGATGAGGGGGCTGGGCACTGAAGCTTTCTTT
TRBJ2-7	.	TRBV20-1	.	CSARGPKPQGAYEQYF	TGCAGTGCTAGAGGGCCTAAGCCACAAGGTGCCTACGAGCAGTACTTC
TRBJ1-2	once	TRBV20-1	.	CSAVDSLNYGYTF	TGCAGTGCTGTAGACAGCCTTAACTATGGCTACACCTTC
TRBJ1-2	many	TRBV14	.	CASSQESLSFGGHGYTF	TGTGCCAGCAGCCAAGAGTCGTTATCATTTGGGGGCCATGGCTACACCTTC
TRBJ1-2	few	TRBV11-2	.	CASSLSTGYNYGYTF	TGTGCCAGCAGCTTAAGCACAGGATATAACTATGGCTACACCTTC
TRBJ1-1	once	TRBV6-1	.	CASRRVIHTEAFF	TGTGCCAGCAGGAGAGTTATACACACTGAAGCTTTCTTT
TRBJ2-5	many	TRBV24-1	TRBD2	CATSVSSGVQETQYF	TGTGCCACCAGTGTCTCTAGCGGGGTGCAAGAGACCCAGTACTTC
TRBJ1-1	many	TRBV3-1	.	CASSQAVRGAHTEAFF	TGTGCCAGCAGCCAAGCAGTAAGGGGCGCGCACACTGAAGCTTTCTTT
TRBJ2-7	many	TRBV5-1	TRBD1	CASSTRDRAYEQYF	TGCGCCAGCAGCACCCGGGACAGGGCCTACGAGCAGTACTTC
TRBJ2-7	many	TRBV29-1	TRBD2	CSVAGTSGSYEQYF	TGCAGCGTAGCCGGGACTAGCGGGAGCTACGAGCAGTACTTC
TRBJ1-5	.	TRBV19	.	CASRGSGGEGKPQHF	TGTGCCAGTAGAGGGTCCGGGGGAGAGGGCAAGCCCCAGCATTTT
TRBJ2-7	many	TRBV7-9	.	CASSFEGGAAYEQYF	TGTGCCAGCAGCTTTGAGGGGGGAGCAGCCTACGAGCAGTACTTC
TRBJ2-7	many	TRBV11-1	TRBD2	CASSLVSWRESYEQYF	TGTGCCAGCAGCTTAGTTTCGTGGCGGGAGAGCTACGAGCAGTACTTC
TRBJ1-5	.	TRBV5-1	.	CASSLEGGGSNQPQHF	TGCGCCAGCAGCTTGGAGGGGGGCGGAAGCAATCAGCCCCAGCATTTT
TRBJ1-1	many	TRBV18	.	CASSLLGQTTEAFF	TGTGCCAGCTCACTCTTGGGCCAGACCACTGAAGCTTTCTTT
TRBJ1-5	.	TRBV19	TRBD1	CASSEGQGHYSNQPQHF	TGTGCCAGTAGTGAGGGACAGGGCCACTATAGCAATCAGCCCCAGCATTTT
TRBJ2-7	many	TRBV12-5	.	CASAIDTRDKPYEQYF	TGTGCTAGTGCAATCGATACTCGGGACAAACCCTACGAGCAGTACTTC
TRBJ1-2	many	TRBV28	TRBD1	CASRRGDRVDGYTF	TGTGCCAGCAGACGGGGGGACAGGGTGGACGGCTACACCTTC